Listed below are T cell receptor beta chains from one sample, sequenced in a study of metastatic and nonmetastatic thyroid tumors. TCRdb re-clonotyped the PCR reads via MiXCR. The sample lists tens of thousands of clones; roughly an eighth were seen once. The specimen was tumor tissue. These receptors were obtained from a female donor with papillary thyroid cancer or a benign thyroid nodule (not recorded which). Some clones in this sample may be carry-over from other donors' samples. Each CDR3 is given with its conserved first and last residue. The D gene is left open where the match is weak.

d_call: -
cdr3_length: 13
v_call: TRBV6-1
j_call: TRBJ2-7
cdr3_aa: CASKAPGGLERYF

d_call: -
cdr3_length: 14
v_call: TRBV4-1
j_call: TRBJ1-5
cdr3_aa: CASSHGGGNQPQHF

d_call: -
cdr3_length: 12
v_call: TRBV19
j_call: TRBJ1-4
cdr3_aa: CASSMTTEKLFF

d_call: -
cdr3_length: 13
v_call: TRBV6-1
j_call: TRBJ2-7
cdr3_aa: CASWGPLDYEQYF

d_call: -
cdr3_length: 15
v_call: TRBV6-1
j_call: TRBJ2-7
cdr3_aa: CASSRRGGSWDEQYF

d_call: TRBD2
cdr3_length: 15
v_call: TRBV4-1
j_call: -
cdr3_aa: CASSRAGVNLNEQFF

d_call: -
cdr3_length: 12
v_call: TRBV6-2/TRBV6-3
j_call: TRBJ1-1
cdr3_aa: CASSYAGGEAFF

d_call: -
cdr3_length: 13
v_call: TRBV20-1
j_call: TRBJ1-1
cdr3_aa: CSARESGRAEAFF

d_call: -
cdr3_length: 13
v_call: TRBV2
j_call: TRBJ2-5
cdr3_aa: CASSEGRGETQYF

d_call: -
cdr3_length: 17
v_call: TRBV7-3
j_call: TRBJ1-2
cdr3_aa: CVSSHRRNSTVVYGYTF

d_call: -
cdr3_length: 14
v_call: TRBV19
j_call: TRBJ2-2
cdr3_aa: CASSRTANTGELFF

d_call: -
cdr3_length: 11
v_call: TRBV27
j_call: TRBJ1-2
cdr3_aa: CASSFSDGYTF

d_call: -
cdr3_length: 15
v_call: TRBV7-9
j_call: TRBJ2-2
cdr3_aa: CASSPEGVRTGELFF

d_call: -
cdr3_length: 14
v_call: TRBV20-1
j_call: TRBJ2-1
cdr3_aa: CSARLQAVYNEQFF

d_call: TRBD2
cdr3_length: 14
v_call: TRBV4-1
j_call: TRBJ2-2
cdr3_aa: CASNLAANTGELFF

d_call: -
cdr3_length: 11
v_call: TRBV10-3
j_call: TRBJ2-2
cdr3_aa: CAISVGGELFF

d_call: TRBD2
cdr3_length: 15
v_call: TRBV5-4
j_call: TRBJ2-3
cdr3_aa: CASIGAGVGTDTQYF

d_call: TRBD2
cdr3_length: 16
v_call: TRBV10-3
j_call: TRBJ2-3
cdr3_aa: CAISGLAGYRAVGQYF

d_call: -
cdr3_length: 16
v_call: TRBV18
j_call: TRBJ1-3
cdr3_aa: CASSPPIPSRGNTIYF

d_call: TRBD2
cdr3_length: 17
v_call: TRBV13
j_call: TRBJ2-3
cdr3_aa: CASSSRTSGRRTDTQYF

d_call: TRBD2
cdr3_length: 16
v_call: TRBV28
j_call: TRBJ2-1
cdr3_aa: CASSLRLAGVDNEQFF

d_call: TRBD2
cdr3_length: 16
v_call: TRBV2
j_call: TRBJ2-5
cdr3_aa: CASSQRTSGPQETQYF

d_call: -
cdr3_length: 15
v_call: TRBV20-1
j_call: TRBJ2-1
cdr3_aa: CSARDSRVDYNEQFF

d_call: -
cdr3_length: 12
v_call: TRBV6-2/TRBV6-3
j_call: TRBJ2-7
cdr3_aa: CASAGTVYEQYF

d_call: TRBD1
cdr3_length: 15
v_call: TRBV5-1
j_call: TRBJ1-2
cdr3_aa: CASSSRQGEGYGYTF

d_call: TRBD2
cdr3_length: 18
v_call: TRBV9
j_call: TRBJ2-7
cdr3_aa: CASSPGLAGILFSYEQYF

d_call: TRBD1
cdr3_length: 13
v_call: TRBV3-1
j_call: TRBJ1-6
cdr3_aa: CASSRTGESPLHF

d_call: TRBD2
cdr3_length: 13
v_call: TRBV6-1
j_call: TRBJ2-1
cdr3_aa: CASSLAGVNEQFF

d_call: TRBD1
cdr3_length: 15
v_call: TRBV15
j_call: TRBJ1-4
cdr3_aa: CATSRAGQGNEKLFF

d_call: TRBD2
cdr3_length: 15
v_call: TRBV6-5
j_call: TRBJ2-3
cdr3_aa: CASSYAGGATDTQYF

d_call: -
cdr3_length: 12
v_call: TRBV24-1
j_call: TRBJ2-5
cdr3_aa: CATSDLKETQYF

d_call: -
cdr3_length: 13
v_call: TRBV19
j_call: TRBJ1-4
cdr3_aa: CATAKGLEEKLFF

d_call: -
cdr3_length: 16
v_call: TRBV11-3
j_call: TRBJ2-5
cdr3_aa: CASSLGGGTAKETQYF

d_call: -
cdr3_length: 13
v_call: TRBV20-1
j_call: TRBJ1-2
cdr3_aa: CSARVWDFGGYTF

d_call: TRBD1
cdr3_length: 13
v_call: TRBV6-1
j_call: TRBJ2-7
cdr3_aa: CASRGTGVYDQYF

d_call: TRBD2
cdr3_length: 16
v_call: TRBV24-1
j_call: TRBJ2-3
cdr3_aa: CATSDRTSPSTDTQYF

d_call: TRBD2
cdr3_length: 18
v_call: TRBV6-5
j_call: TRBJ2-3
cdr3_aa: CASSYSLRREGRADTQYF

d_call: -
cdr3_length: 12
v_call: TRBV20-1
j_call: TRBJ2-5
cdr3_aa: CSARPREETQYF

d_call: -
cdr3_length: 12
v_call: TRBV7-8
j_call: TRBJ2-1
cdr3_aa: CASSRGSNEQFF

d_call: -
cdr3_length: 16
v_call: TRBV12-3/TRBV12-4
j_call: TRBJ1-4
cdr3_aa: CASSSRDPATNEKLFF

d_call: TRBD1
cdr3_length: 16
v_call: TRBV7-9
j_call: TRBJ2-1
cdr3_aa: CASSVGTATRYNEQFF

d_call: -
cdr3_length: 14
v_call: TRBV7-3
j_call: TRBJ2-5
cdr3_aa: CASSGGGVGETQYF

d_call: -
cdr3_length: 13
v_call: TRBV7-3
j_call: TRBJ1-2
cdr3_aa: CASSLKGNYGYTF

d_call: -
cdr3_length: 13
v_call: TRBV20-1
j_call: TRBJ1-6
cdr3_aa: CSARKTANSPLHF

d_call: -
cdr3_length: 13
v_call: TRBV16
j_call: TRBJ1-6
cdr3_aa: CASSQSPNSPLHF

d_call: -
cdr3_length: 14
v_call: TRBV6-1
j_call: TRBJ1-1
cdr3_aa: CASRRRPANTEAFF

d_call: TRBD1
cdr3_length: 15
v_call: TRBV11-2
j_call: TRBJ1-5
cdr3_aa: CASSLTQGTGQPQHF

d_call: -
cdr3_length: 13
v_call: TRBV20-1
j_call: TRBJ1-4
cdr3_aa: CSATRTTNEKLFF

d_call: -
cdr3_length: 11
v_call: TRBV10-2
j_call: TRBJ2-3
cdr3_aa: CASRGTDTQYF

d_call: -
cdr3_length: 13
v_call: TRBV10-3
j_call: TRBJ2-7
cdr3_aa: CAISTSPTYEQYF

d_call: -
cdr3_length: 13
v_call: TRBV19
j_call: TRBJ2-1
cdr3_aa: CASSSIAESEQFF

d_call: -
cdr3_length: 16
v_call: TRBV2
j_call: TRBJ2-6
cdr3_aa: CASSEQGAAGANVLTF

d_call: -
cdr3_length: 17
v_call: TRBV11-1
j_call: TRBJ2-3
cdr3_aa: CASSFSPLSGDTDTQYF

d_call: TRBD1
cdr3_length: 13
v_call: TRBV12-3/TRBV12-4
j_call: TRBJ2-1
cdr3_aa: CASREDRGLEQFF